The 12 T cell receptor beta chains presented below share a single source sample, sequenced in a study of cytomegalovirus exposure and HLA in healthy donors. It was with 60 Vbeta and 13 Jbeta primers that the PCR ran. Profiling relied on immunoSEQ multiplex PCR, and the TCRdb table lists in-frame clones only, not all of them. The sample yields 150,000 to 200,000 clones, roughly 85% seen once. The sequencing sample was made of PBMCs. The receptors stem from a man aged 25-45 years in good health and CMV-seronegative.

The chain couples TRBV4-3 to TRBJ1-1; possible D gene TRBD1, 6 bases. V shed 0 bases and J shed 10 bases, with 21 bases lying between them. Germline CDR1 reads LGHNA; CDR2 reads YSLEER. The CDR3 consists of 16 residues. The CDR3 bases are TGCGCCAGCAGCCAAGACAACAACGGACAGTATGAAGCAGCTTTCTTT. Amino acids: CASSQDNNGQYEAAFF.

This clone occurred a few times. The rearrangement joins TRBV2 to TRBJ1-5, with 9 bases lining up with TRBD1. The CDR3 has 17 amino acids. Germline loops: CDR1 SNHLY, CDR2 FYNNEI. After removal of 6 bases from V and 1 base from J, the junction contained 10 bases not matched to a gene. The CDR3 region has the DNA TGTGCCAGCAGCGGGACAGGGTTGAGGGAAAGCAATCAGCCCCAGCATTTT. This sequence encodes CASSGTGLRESNQPQHF.

V usage is TRBV19 and J usage is TRBJ1-5, with 7 bases fitting TRBD1. The length of the CDR3 is 15 residues. Trimming took 5 bases from V and 1 from J; bases not matched to a gene: 5. Per germline, CDR1 LNHDA and CDR2 SQIVND (reference sequence). This CDR3 reads CASSPRQGSNQPQHF. CDR3 DNA sequence: TGTGCCAGTAGTCCGAGACAGGGAAGCAATCAGCCCCAGCATTTT.

The chain joins TRBV28 to TRBJ1-3; D is unclear. From germline, CDR1 is MDHEN and CDR2 SYDVKM. Trimming took 8 bases from V and 1 from J, leaving 18 bases between them. This CDR3 is built from 16 residues. The CDR3 nucleotides are TGTGCCAGCGGACTTGACCAAATCCTATCTGGAAACACCATATATTTT. It codes for CASGLDQILSGNTIYF.

This clone was seen only once. This chain uses TRBV9 with TRBJ2-2; possibly TRBD2 for D (7 bases). This CDR3 region has 16 residues. In germline, CDR1 is SGDLS, CDR2 YYNGEE. V lost 2 bases, J lost 6 bases, and 17 bases lay in between. CDR3 nucleotides: TGTGCCAGCAGCGTGGGGGGGGCGCCACGGGCCGGGGAGCTGTTTTTT. Amino acids: CASSVGGAPRAGELFF.

V is TRBV19 and J is TRBJ1-6; D might be TRBD1 (5 bases). The CDR3 is 17 residues long. Trimming stripped 1 base from V and 0 bases from J, with 10 bases between. The V gene's germline CDR1 is LNHDA and CDR2 SQIVND (reference sequence). The CDR3 loop reads CASSIGGGSSYNSPLHF. CDR3 DNA sequence: TGTGCCAGTAGTATAGGGGGGGGAAGCTCCTATAATTCACCCCTCCACTTT. Full variable domain (outside the CDR3, taken from reference TRBV19 and TRBJ1-6): DGGITQSPKYLFRKEGQNVTLSCEQNLNHDAMYWYRQDPGQGLRLIYYSQIVNDFQKGDIAEGYSVSREKKESFPLTVTSAQKNPTAFYLCASSIGGGSSYNSPLHFGNGTRLTVT.

This rearrangement joins TRBV30 to TRBJ2-5, with a tentative D call TRBD1 (6 bases). V dropped 8 bases and J dropped 5 bases, with 18 bases sitting between them. The CDR3 is 13 amino acids. Germline CDR1 is GTSNPN and CDR2 is SVGIG (reference sequence). CDR3 bases: TGTGCCGCGAAGGGGGTAGCGCGGGAGACCCAGTACTTC. Translation gives CAAKGVARETQYF.

This clone is a singleton in its sample. The V call is TRBV27, the J call TRBJ2-5; TRBD1 matches 7 bases. The tail of the sequence fits TRBJ2-7 better, so the J call may be wrong. From germline, CDR1 is MNHEY and CDR2 SMNVEV (reference sequence). CDR3 length: 14 amino acids. The CDR3 protein is CASSLGNRGYEQYF. The DNA for the CDR3 is TGTGCCAGCAGTTTAGGGAACAGGGGCTACGAGCAGTACTTC.

V usage is TRBV18 and J usage is TRBJ2-1; TRBD1 matches at 11 bases. V lost 3 bases to trimming and J lost 4 bases; unmatched junction nucleotides: 5. CDR1 and CDR2 from the germline V gene are KGHSH and LQKENI. The CDR3 covers 16 residues. The CDR3 loop reads CASSPSGTGGYNEQFF. DNA for the CDR3: TGTGCCAGCTCACCTTCCGGGACAGGGGGATACAATGAGCAGTTCTTC.

This chain links TRBV7-9 with TRBJ1-2; TRBD1 matches at 7 bases. This CDR3 region has 14 residues. The V segment lost 4 bases and the J segment 10 bases; nucleotides outside the gene matches: 12. In germline, CDR1 is SEHNR, CDR2 FQNEAQ (reference sequence). In DNA form, the CDR3 reads TGTGCCAGCAGCTATAGTGGCGGGACAGAGGACTACACCTTC. This gives the protein CASSYSGGTEDYTF. The full variable domain, rest sourced from reference TRBV7-9 and TRBJ1-2, is DTGVSQNPRHKITKRGQNVTFRCDPISEHNRLYWYRQTLGQGPEFLTYFQNEAQLEKSRLLSDRFSAERPKGSFSTLEIQRTEQGDSAMYLCASSYSGGTEDYTFGSGTRLTVV.

The chain recombines TRBV4-3 with TRBJ2-1, with 11 bases fitting TRBD1. The V segment lost 3 bases and the J segment 5 bases; nucleotides outside the gene matches: 6. Germline loops: CDR1 LGHNA, CDR2 YSLEER. The CDR3 totals 16 residues. The CDR3 region is CASSHLGTGGNNEQFF. CDR3 DNA: TGCGCCAGCAGCCACTTGGGGACAGGGGGGAACAATGAGCAGTTCTTC.

This chain joins TRBV13 and TRBJ2-3; no clear D. Trimming stripped 4 bases from V and 0 bases from J, with 14 bases between. This CDR3 spans 16 amino acids. Germline V gene lookup returns CDR1 PRHDT and CDR2 FYEKMQ (reference sequence). CDR3 loop: CASSSDEAPSTDTQYF. The CDR3 coding sequence is TGTGCCAGCAGCTCAGACGAAGCGCCCAGCACAGATACGCAGTATTTT.